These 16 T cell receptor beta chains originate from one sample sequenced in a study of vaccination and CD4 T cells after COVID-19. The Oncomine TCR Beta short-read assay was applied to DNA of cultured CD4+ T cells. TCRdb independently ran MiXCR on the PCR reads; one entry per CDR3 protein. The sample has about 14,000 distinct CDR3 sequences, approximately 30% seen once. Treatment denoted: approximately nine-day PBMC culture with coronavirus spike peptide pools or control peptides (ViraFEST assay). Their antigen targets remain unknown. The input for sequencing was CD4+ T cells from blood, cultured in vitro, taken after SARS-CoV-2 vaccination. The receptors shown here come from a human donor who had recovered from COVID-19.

The CDR3 loop reads CASSFSAGQETQYF. The CDR3 nucleotides read TGTGCCAGCAGCTTTTCGGCAGGGCAAGAGACCCAGTACTTC. The J gene is TRBJ2-5, the V gene TRBV7-2; weak D call: TRBD1 (5 bases). With 3 bases removed from V and 2 bases from J, the gap between germline ends came to 10 bases. Germline lookup yields CDR1 SGHTA and CDR2 FQGNSA. This CDR3 is built from 14 residues.

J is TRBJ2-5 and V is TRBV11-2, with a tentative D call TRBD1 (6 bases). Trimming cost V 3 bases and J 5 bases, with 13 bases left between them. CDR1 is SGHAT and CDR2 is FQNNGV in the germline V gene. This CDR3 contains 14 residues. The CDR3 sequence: CASSFNRVPETQYF. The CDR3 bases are TGTGCCAGCAGCTTCAACAGGGTACCGGAGACCCAGTACTTC.

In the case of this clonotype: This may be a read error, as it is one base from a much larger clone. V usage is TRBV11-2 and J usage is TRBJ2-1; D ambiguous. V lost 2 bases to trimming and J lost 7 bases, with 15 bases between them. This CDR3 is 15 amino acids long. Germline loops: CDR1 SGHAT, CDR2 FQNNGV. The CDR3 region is CASSLSRTPSNEQFF. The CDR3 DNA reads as TGTGCCAGCAGCTTAAGTAGGACCCCCTCGAATGAGCAGTTCTTC.

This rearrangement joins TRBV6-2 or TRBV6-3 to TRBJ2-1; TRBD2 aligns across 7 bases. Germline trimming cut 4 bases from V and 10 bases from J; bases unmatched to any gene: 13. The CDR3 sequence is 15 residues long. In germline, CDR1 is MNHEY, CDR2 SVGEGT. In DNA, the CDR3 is TGTGCCAGCAGTTCCCGCCCGAGAAGTAGCGGGGAGCAGTTCTTC. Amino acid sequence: CASSSRPRSSGEQFF.

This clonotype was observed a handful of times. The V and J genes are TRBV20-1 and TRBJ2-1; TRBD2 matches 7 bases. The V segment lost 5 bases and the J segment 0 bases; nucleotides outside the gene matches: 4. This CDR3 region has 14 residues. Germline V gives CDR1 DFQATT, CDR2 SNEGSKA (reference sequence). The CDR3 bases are TGCAGTGCTTTAGGCGGGAGCTCCTACAATGAGCAGTTCTTC. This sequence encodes CSALGGSSYNEQFF.

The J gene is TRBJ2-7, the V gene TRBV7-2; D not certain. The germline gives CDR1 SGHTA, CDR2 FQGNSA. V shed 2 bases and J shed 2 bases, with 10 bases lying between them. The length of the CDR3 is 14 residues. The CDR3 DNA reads TGTGCCAGCAGCTTATTAGGCGGCACCTACGAGCAGTACTTC. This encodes CASSLLGGTYEQYF.

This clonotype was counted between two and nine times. The CDR3 loop is CASSAPRQGAGEQYF. The CDR3 DNA reads as TGTGCCAGCAGTGCACCTCGACAGGGGGCAGGAGAGCAGTACTTC. The V and J genes are TRBV6-1 and TRBJ2-7; TRBD1 matches 10 bases. With V trimmed by 4 bases and J by 7 bases, 10 bases remained unmatched. The length of the CDR3 is 15 residues. CDR1 is MNHNS and CDR2 is SASEGT in the germline V gene.

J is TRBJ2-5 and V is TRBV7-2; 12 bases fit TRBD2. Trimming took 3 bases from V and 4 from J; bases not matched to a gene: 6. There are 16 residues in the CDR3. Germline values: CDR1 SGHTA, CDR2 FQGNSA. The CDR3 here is CASSFQWGLAGETQYF. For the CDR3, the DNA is TGTGCCAGCAGCTTCCAATGGGGACTAGCGGGAGAGACCCAGTACTTC.

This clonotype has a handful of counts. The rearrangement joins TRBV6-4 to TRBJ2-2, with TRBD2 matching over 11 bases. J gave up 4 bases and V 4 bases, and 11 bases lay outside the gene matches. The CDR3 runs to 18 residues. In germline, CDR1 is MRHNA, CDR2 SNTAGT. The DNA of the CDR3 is TGTGCCAGCAGTGCCGCGGGACTAGCGGCGGGGGGCACCGGGGAGCTGTTTTTT. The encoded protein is CASSAAGLAAGGTGELFF.

CDR3 DNA sequence: TGTGCCAGCAGTTACTCGATTCAGGTCCGAAATGAGCAGTTCTTC. Its protein is CASSYSIQVRNEQFF. This chain connects TRBV6-5 to TRBJ2-1; D ambiguous. The CDR3 is made up of 15 amino acids. Germline assignment: CDR1 MNHEY and CDR2 SVGAGI. V lost 0 bases and J 7 bases, leaving 13 bases between the germline ends.

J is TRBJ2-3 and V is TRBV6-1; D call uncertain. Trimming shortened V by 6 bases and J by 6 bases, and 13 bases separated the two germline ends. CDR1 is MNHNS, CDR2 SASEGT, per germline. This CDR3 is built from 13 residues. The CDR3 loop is CASSLEAPDTQYF. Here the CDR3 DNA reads TGTGCCAGCAGCCTCGAGGCGCCCGATACGCAGTATTTT.

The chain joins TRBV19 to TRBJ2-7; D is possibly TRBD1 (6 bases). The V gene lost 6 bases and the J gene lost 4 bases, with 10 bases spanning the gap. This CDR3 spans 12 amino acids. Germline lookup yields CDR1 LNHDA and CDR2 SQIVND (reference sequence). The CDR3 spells CASRDSGYEQYF. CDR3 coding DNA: TGTGCCAGTAGGGACAGCGGTTACGAGCAGTACTTC.

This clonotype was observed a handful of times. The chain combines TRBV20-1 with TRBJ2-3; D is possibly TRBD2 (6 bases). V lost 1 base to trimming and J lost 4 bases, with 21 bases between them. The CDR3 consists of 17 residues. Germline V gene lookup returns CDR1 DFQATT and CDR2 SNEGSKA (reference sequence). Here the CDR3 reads CSARVVNPGGFADTQYF. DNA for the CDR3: TGCAGTGCTAGAGTCGTGAACCCCGGGGGATTCGCAGATACGCAGTATTTT.

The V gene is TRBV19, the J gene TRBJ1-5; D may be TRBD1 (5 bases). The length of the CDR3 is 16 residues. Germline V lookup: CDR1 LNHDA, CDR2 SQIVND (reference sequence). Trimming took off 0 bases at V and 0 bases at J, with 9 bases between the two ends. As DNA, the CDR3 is TGTGCCAGTAGTATAGAACAGGCGAATAGCAATCAGCCCCAGCATTTT. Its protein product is CASSIEQANSNQPQHF.

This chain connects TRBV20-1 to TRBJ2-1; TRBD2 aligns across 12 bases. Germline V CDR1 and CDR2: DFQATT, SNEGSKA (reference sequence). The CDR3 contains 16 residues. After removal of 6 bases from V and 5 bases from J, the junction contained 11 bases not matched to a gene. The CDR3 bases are TGCAGTGCCCCGAAACGACTAGCGGGAGTGAACAATGAGCAGTTCTTC. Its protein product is CSAPKRLAGVNNEQFF.

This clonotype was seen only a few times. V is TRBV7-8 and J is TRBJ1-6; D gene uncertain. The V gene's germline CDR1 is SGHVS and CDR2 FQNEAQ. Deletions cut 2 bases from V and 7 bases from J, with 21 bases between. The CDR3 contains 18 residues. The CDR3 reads CASSLKRAPWKENSPLHF. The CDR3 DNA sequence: TGTGCCAGCAGCTTAAAGCGGGCACCCTGGAAGGAGAATTCACCCCTCCACTTT.